These 27 T cell receptor beta chains were all obtained from the same sample, sequenced in a study of CD8+ T cells in alopecia areata. In each case, RNA was isolated and then reverse transcribed into cDNA as the sequencing template. The data were produced by immunoSEQ multiplex PCR, yet TCRdb's version contains in-frame clones alone and is incomplete. The sample holds 180,000 or so clones, roughly half seen once. The treatment is: oral pan-JAK inhibitor, 5-10 mg twice daily. The specimen comprised CD8+ T cells sorted from blood, sampled around week 54, from a patient treated with tofacitinib. The origin of the receptors is a human donor with alopecia areata.

The gene calls are TRBV13 and TRBJ2-1, with 9 bases aligning to TRBD2. V lost 5 bases, J lost 4 bases, and 9 bases stayed unmatched. From germline, CDR1 is PRHDT and CDR2 FYEKMQ (reference sequence). The CDR3 extends over 16 amino acids. In DNA, the CDR3 is TGTGCCAGCAGCCCCGTAGGGGCGGGGGGGTACAATGAGCAGTTCTTC. Its protein product is CASSPVGAGGYNEQFF.

This rearrangement joins TRBV7-2 to TRBJ2-2, with D perhaps TRBD1 (5 bases). V was trimmed by 3 bases and J by 4 bases, leaving 12 bases between them. This CDR3 contains 15 residues. Germline assignment: CDR1 SGHTA and CDR2 FQGNSA. For the CDR3, the DNA is TGTGCCAGCAGCTTCCAGGGATCAAGCACCGGGGAGCTGTTTTTT. Encoded protein: CASSFQGSSTGELFF.

The V gene is TRBV10-2, the J gene TRBJ2-3; D not resolved. Trimming took off 3 bases at V and 3 bases at J, with 13 bases between the two ends. The CDR3 totals 15 residues. From germline, CDR1 is WSHSY and CDR2 SAAADI. CDR3: CASSDFQVGTDTQYF. CDR3 bases: TGCGCCAGCAGTGATTTTCAAGTGGGTACAGATACGCAGTATTTT.

This clone was observed a handful of times. The gene calls are TRBV19 and TRBJ2-1, with TRBD2 as a possible D gene (7 bases). V lost 7 bases and J lost 4, with 14 bases in between. The germline V gene encodes CDR1 LNHDA and CDR2 SQIVND (reference sequence). The CDR3 runs 14 residues. For the CDR3, the DNA is TGTGCCAGTATCGGGCGGGGGCTTTACAATGAGCAGTTCTTC. Protein sequence: CASIGRGLYNEQFF.

This clone was detected many times. J is TRBJ2-5 and V is TRBV7-8, with TRBD1 identical over 10 bases. Trimming took 0 bases from V and 2 from J; bases not matched to a gene: 6. This CDR3 contains 17 residues. CDR1 and CDR2 (germline): SGHVS, FQNEAQ. CDR3 sequence reads: CASSLATGGWGQETQYF. CDR3 nucleotides: TGTGCCAGCAGCTTAGCGACAGGGGGCTGGGGGCAAGAGACCCAGTACTTC. The full variable domain, with the rest looked up from reference TRBV7-8 and TRBJ2-5, is GAGVSQSPRYKVAKRGQDVALRCDPISGHVSLFWYQQALGQGPEFLTYFQNEAQLDKSGLPSDRFFAERPEGSVSTLKIQRTQQEDSAVYLCASSLATGGWGQETQYFGPGTRLLVL.

The chain has TRBV5-4 and TRBJ2-3; possible D gene TRBD2, 6 bases. Germline V lookup: CDR1 SGHNT, CDR2 YYREEE (reference sequence). There are 15 residues in the CDR3. The V end lost 4 bases, the J end lost 4 bases, and 16 bases lay between the germline ends. The CDR3 here is CASSGGSRGPDTQYF. The CDR3, as DNA: TGTGCCAGCAGCGGGGGGTCGCGCGGTCCAGATACGCAGTATTTT.

The rearrangement links TRBV4-1 to TRBJ1-4, with TRBD1 matching over 10 bases. Germline lookup yields CDR1 MGHRA and CDR2 YSYEKL. The CDR3 runs to 16 residues. Unmatched junction bases numbered 9, after V lost 3 bases and J lost 8 bases. CDR3 nucleotide sequence: TGCGCCAGCAGCCAGGACCCGGGGACAGGGGCGGAAAAACTGTTTTTT. This encodes CASSQDPGTGAEKLFF.

The chain links TRBV5-1 to TRBJ2-1; unclear D gene. Germline lookup yields CDR1 SGHRS and CDR2 YFSETQ. V lost 1 base and J 5 bases, leaving 13 bases between the germline ends. This CDR3 contains 15 residues. This CDR3 reads CASSLTREANNEQFF. CDR3 nucleotide sequence: TGCGCCAGCAGCTTGACTCGCGAGGCTAACAATGAGCAGTTCTTC.

The chain carries TRBV7-2 and TRBJ2-1; 10 nucleotides agree with TRBD2. With V trimmed by 4 bases and J by 4 bases, 4 bases remained unmatched. CDR3 length: 15 amino acids. The germline CDR1 and CDR2 sequences are SGHTA and FQGNSA. The CDR3 DNA is TGTGCCAGCAGCTATAGCGGGGGGCCGTACAATGAGCAGTTCTTC. Protein sequence: CASSYSGGPYNEQFF.

This chain connects TRBV5-1 to TRBJ1-2, with a tentative D call TRBD1 (5 bases). This CDR3 region has 17 residues. Germline-derived CDR1 and CDR2 are SGHRS and YFSETQ. V lost 2 bases and J lost 2, with 19 bases in between. CDR3: CASSLLPHETVNYGYTF. The CDR3 region has the DNA TGCGCCAGCAGCTTACTCCCCCACGAGACAGTGAACTATGGCTACACCTTC.

This clone was observed a handful of times. This chain joins TRBV7-9 and TRBJ2-5; the D gene is possibly TRBD2 (5 bases). This CDR3 comprises 12 residues. Germline CDR1 reads SEHNR; CDR2 reads FQNEAQ (reference sequence). Trimming left V 1 base short and J 5 bases short, with 5 bases between. The CDR3 DNA reads as TGTGCCAGCAGCTTAGTAGCGGAGACCCAGTACTTC. Translating gives CASSLVAETQYF.

The rearrangement joins TRBV27 to TRBJ2-1, with D possibly being TRBD2 (6 bases). Germline CDR1 reads MNHEY; CDR2 reads SMNVEV (reference sequence). V was cut by 4 bases and J by 3 bases, with 10 bases left in between. CDR3 size: 14 residues. The CDR3 DNA reads TGTGCCAGCAGTTATGATAGCGGCTACAATGAGCAGTTCTTC. Protein: CASSYDSGYNEQFF.

The V gene is TRBV5-1, the J gene TRBJ1-1; TRBD1 is a possible D gene (5 bases). Germline CDR1 SGHRS, CDR2 YFSETQ. Trimming pared 0 bases from V and 5 bases from J, leaving 11 bases between. CDR3 length: 14 amino acids. The CDR3 loop is CASSLDTGGTEAFF. The CDR3 DNA follows: TGCGCCAGCAGCTTGGACACGGGGGGTACTGAAGCTTTCTTT.

This clone was recorded a few times. The gene calls are TRBV6-5 and TRBJ2-2; 7 bases map to TRBD2. The ends lost 0 bases at V and 6 bases at J; junction bases unmatched: 1. Germline CDR1 is MNHEY and CDR2 is SVGAGI. The CDR3 has 14 residues. Written as DNA, the CDR3 is TGTGCCAGCAGTTACTCGGGAGGGGCCGGGGAGCTGTTTTTT. It is translated as CASSYSGGAGELFF.

The rearrangement joins TRBV7-2 to TRBJ1-2, with 8 bases lining up with TRBD1. Germline CDR1 reads SGHTA; CDR2 reads FQGNSA. J was trimmed by 8 bases and V by 6 bases; bases with no gene match: 8. This CDR3 is built from 13 residues. The CDR3 here is CASSSGQGEGYTF. In DNA form, the CDR3 reads TGTGCCAGCAGTTCCGGACAGGGTGAAGGCTACACCTTC.

This clone was counted ten times or more. V and J are TRBV6-4 and TRBJ2-2; D might be TRBD1 (5 bases). Deletions cut 2 bases from V and 4 bases from J, with 5 bases between. The CDR3 covers 13 residues. Germline assignment: CDR1 MRHNA and CDR2 SNTAGT. The CDR3, as DNA: TGTGCCAGCAGTGACAGGGGCACCGGGGAGCTGTTTTTT. Translated, it gives CASSDRGTGELFF.

The V and J genes are TRBV5-6 and TRBJ1-1, with 7 bases matching TRBD1. The CDR3 has 14 residues. After removal of 5 bases from V and 0 bases from J, the junction contained 4 bases not matched to a gene. The germline gives CDR1 SGHDT, CDR2 YYEEEE. CDR3 DNA: TGTGCCAGCAGGATGGGACAGTTGAACACTGAAGCTTTCTTT. Translation: CASRMGQLNTEAFF.

The genes are TRBV27 and TRBJ2-4, with D maybe TRBD2 (6 bases). This CDR3 spans 16 amino acids. Germline CDR1 MNHEY, CDR2 SMNVEV (reference sequence). V lost 0 bases to trimming and J lost 1 base, with 10 bases between them. CDR3 DNA sequence: TGTGCCAGCAGTTTATCCCCGGGAGTGGCCAAAAACATTCAGTACTTC. This translates into CASSLSPGVAKNIQYF.

This clone has just a few counts. The chain joins TRBV30 to TRBJ2-1, with 8 nucleotides matching TRBD1. From germline, CDR1 is GTSNPN and CDR2 SVGIG (reference sequence). The CDR3 spans 13 residues. J gave up 16 bases and V 0 bases, and 11 bases lay outside the gene matches. CDR3: CAWSVLSPDREFF. CDR3 nucleotides: TGTGCCTGGAGTGTACTATCACCGGACAGGGAATTCTTC.

This clone has a single count. This rearrangement joins TRBV6-1 to TRBJ2-5, with D hard to call. V gave up 4 bases and J gave up 7 bases, with 16 bases separating them. The CDR3 extends over 14 amino acids. Germline V gene data show CDR1 as MNHNS and CDR2 as SASEGT. CDR3 sequence reads: CASSVSLPDGTQYF. The DNA of the CDR3 is TGTGCCAGCAGTGTGAGTCTCCCGGATGGGACCCAGTACTTC.

This sequence joins TRBV2 and TRBJ2-1; TRBD2 might be the D (6 bases). Trimming took 4 bases from V and 8 from J, leaving 9 bases between them. In germline, CDR1 is SNHLY, CDR2 FYNNEI. The CDR3 consists of 12 residues. CDR3 sequence reads: CASSVWGDEQFF. CDR3 sequence (DNA): TGTGCCAGCAGTGTATGGGGGGATGAGCAGTTCTTC.

This clone was recorded once. The rearrangement uses TRBV9 and TRBJ1-1; no clear D gene. Germline V gene lookup returns CDR1 SGDLS and CDR2 YYNGEE. The CDR3 has 14 amino acids. V was shortened by 4 bases and J by 11 bases, with 21 bases between the two germline ends. The CDR3 nucleotides are TGTGCCAGCAGCCCACGGGCGACACCCCCTTGGGCTTTCTTT. Amino acid sequence: CASSPRATPPWAFF.

J is TRBJ2-1 and V is TRBV6-5; 7 bases are shared with TRBD1. The germline CDR1 and CDR2 sequences are MNHEY and SVGAGI. J gave up 2 bases and V 4 bases, and 5 bases lay outside the gene matches. This CDR3 is 15 amino acids long. Here the CDR3 reads CASSFRQGTYNEQFF. The DNA of the CDR3 is TGTGCCAGCAGTTTCAGACAGGGTACCTACAATGAGCAGTTCTTC.

Only one count was recorded for this clone. V usage is TRBV6-1 and J usage is TRBJ1-6; TRBD1 matches 8 bases. The V and J ends lost 2 bases and 4 bases, in that order; junction bases with no gene match: 7. The CDR3 spans 17 residues. Per the germline V gene, CDR1 is MNHNS and CDR2 is SASEGT. Here the CDR3 reads CASSEFRQGKYNSPLHF. In DNA form, the CDR3 reads TGTGCCAGCAGTGAATTTCGACAGGGGAAGTATAATTCACCCCTCCACTTT.

The chain links TRBV7-2 to TRBJ2-3; D not resolved. Looked up from germline, CDR1 is SGHTA and CDR2 is FQGNSA. V was clipped by 2 bases and J by 4 bases, with 10 bases between them. CDR3 size: 14 residues. The CDR3 nucleotides are TGTGCCAGCAGCTTACCCGCGCTTGCAGATACGCAGTATTTT. This sequence encodes CASSLPALADTQYF.

V and J are TRBV27 and TRBJ2-3, with D perhaps matching TRBD2 (7 bases). CDR3 length: 15 residues. Trimming removed 8 bases at V and 3 bases at J, with 18 bases between. Germline CDR1 and CDR2: MNHEY and SMNVEV (reference sequence). The CDR3 loop is CASGDRGAGTDTQYF. In DNA, the CDR3 is TGTGCCAGCGGAGATCGGGGGGCTGGGACAGATACGCAGTATTTT.

The J gene is TRBJ2-1, the V gene TRBV11-2; TRBD2 matches 10 bases. The CDR3 totals 17 residues. Germline CDR1 is SGHAT and CDR2 is FQNNGV. V shed 5 bases, J shed 2 bases, and the junction held 9 bases outside the gene matches. CDR3 nucleotide sequence: TGTGCCAGCAGCCCTATGACCGGGACTAGCGCCTACAATGAGCAGTTCTTC. Translating gives CASSPMTGTSAYNEQFF.